Each of the 21 T cell receptor beta chains below was sequenced from the same sample in a study of blood T cell repertoires in COVID-19. This table comes from immunoSEQ multiplex PCR, and its TCRdb copy is limited to in-frame clones, with some not included. This table has about 220,000 clones, about 88% appearing once. The specimen was PBMCs or T cells enriched from blood (not recorded which). The receptors stem from a woman in her thirties who had recovered from COVID-19.

The V gene is TRBV19, the J gene TRBJ1-2, with 10 bases fitting TRBD1. This CDR3 has 17 amino acids. The germline V gene has CDR1 LNHDA and CDR2 SQIVND (reference sequence). The J segment lost 2 bases and the V segment lost 6 bases, leaving 12 bases of the junction unmatched. CDR3 sequence (DNA): TGTGCCAGTAGGAGAACCGGGACAGGGGACTTCAACTATGGCTACACCTTC. This sequence encodes CASRRTGTGDFNYGYTF.

The chain couples TRBV14 to TRBJ2-2; possibly TRBD2 for D (6 bases). This CDR3 contains 17 residues. V lost 0 bases, J lost 4 bases, and 15 bases lay in between. Germline CDR1 and CDR2: SGHDN and FVKESK. CDR3 sequence: CASSQDPGTLSTGELFF. The DNA of the CDR3 is TGTGCCAGCAGCCAAGATCCCGGGACTCTTAGCACCGGGGAGCTGTTTTTT.

The CDR3 DNA reads TGTGCCAGCAGCTTAGGGACAGGGGAGAATTACGAGCAGTACTTC. This gives the protein CASSLGTGENYEQYF. The V and J genes are TRBV7-3 and TRBJ2-7, with 10 bases fitting TRBD1. V lost 2 bases to trimming and J lost 4 bases; unmatched junction nucleotides: 5. The CDR3 has 15 amino acids. Germline V gene sequence: CDR1 SGHTA, CDR2 FQGTGA. Complete variable domain (other parts from reference TRBV7-3 and TRBJ2-7): GAGVSQTPSNKVTEKGKYVELRCDPISGHTALYWYRQSLGQGPEFLIYFQGTGAADDSGLPNDRFFAVRPEGSVSTLKIQRTERGDSAVYLCASSLGTGENYEQYFGPGTRLTVT.

This clone was observed once. Other DNA sequences in the sample encode the same CDR3. The chain is built from TRBV6-2 or TRBV6-3 and TRBJ1-5; D possibly corresponds to TRBD1 (5 bases). This CDR3 is 16 amino acids long. Germline CDR1 MNHEY, CDR2 SVGEGT. The V end was cut by 2 bases, the J end by 2 bases, with 13 bases between. The CDR3 region has the DNA TGTGCCAGCAGTTACCCAGGGCGAAGGGGCAATCAGCCCCAGCATTTT. Its protein product is CASSYPGRRGNQPQHF.

V usage is TRBV5-6 and J usage is TRBJ2-1, with a possible D match to TRBD2 (7 bases). CDR1 is SGHDT and CDR2 is YYEEEE in the germline V gene. The CDR3 covers 16 residues. The ends were cut back, 0 bases at V and 5 bases at J, with 15 bases in the middle. The CDR3 reads CASSLVGGGRHNEQFF. The CDR3 nucleotides read TGTGCCAGCAGCTTGGTGGGCGGGGGCCGACACAATGAGCAGTTCTTC. The variable domain in full, completed from reference TRBV5-6 and TRBJ2-1, reads DAGVTQSPTHLIKTRGQQVTLRCSPKSGHDTVSWYQQALGQGPQFIFQYYEEEERQRGNFPDRFSGHQFPNYSSELNVNALLLGDSALYLCASSLVGGGRHNEQFFGPGTRLTVL.

In this sample, this clone turned up once. This chain uses TRBV6-2 or TRBV6-3 with TRBJ2-1; TRBD2 matches 12 bases. V lost 2 bases and J lost 10; bases outside the gene matches: 12. This CDR3 region has 17 residues. From germline, CDR1 is MNHEY and CDR2 SVGEGT. The CDR3 nucleotides read TGTGCCAGCAGTTACCTCGGGCCTAGCGGGGGGGAGATGGAGCAGTTCTTC. Its protein is CASSYLGPSGGEMEQFF.

This chain uses TRBV18 with TRBJ1-4; 8 bases align to TRBD1. The CDR3 is 14 residues long. From germline, CDR1 is KGHSH and CDR2 LQKENI. The junction had 7 bases not matched to a gene; V was cut back by 0 bases and J by 13 bases. DNA for the CDR3: TGTGCCAGCTCACCACCGGCAGGGGGCGAGAGACTGTTTTTT. Its protein product is CASSPPAGGERLFF.

V is TRBV27 and J is TRBJ2-7; possibly TRBD2 for D (6 bases). This CDR3 has 12 residues. Trimming took off 2 bases at V and 12 bases at J, with 14 bases between the two ends. Germline V lookup: CDR1 MNHEY, CDR2 SMNVEV (reference sequence). The CDR3 DNA reads TGTGCCAGCAGTTTAATTGCGGGACCCCCGTACTTC. This sequence encodes CASSLIAGPPYF.

This rearrangement joins TRBV12-3 or TRBV12-4 to TRBJ1-2; 7 nucleotides line up with TRBD1. The length of the CDR3 is 13 residues. V was pared by 5 bases and J by 7 bases, with 7 bases of the junction left unmatched. The CDR3 here is CASSPGGRSGYTF. CDR3 coding DNA: TGTGCCAGCAGTCCAGGGGGGCGAAGTGGCTACACCTTC.

The CDR3 DNA is TGTGCCAGCAGCCAGGTGGATTTAGCGGGGGGAATAAACAATGAGCAGTTCTTC. Residues: CASSQVDLAGGINNEQFF. The V gene is TRBV3-1 (or the pseudogene TRBV3-2), the J gene TRBJ2-1; 10 positions agree with TRBD2. The CDR3 consists of 18 residues. From germline, CDR1 is LGHDT and CDR2 YNNKEL (reference sequence). The trim removed 3 bases at V and 5 bases at J, leaving 13 bases unmatched.

This chain links TRBV19 with TRBJ2-6, with unresolved D. The V end lost 5 bases, the J end lost 0 bases, and 8 bases lay between the germline ends. This CDR3 has 15 amino acids. CDR1 is LNHDA and CDR2 is SQIVND in the germline V gene (reference sequence). The CDR3 spells CASSVQVSGANVLTF. CDR3 nucleotides: TGTGCCAGTAGTGTTCAGGTCTCTGGGGCCAACGTCCTGACTTTC.

This rearrangement joins TRBV7-8 to TRBJ1-5, with 8 bases lining up with TRBD1. J gave up 2 bases and V 4 bases, and 7 bases lay outside the gene matches. The CDR3 extends over 16 amino acids. Germline CDR1 reads SGHVS; CDR2 reads FQNEAQ. CDR3: CASSSRTGSGNQPQHF. CDR3 DNA sequence: TGTGCCAGCAGCTCCCGGACAGGGTCTGGCAATCAGCCCCAGCATTTT.

V and J are TRBV7-8 and TRBJ1-2; TRBD1 matches 7 bases. This CDR3 comprises 14 residues. V lost 1 base to trimming and J lost 7 bases; unmatched junction nucleotides: 6. Per germline, CDR1 SGHVS and CDR2 FQNEAQ. The CDR3 nucleotides read TGTGCCAGCAGCTTAGGACAGGGAGTAGGTGGCTACACCTTC. Translation gives CASSLGQGVGGYTF.

The CDR3 here is CAALTGGGGYTF. The DNA for the CDR3 is TGTGCCGCCTTGACAGGGGGCGGTGGCTACACCTTC. The rearrangement links TRBV27 to TRBJ1-2; 10 bases are shared with TRBD1. The CDR3 is made up of 12 amino acids. Germline V gene lookup returns CDR1 MNHEY and CDR2 SMNVEV (reference sequence). J lost 7 bases, V lost 11 bases, and 7 bases had no gene match.

This chain uses TRBV6-5 with TRBJ1-2; 9 nucleotides match TRBD1. Per germline, CDR1 MNHEY and CDR2 SVGAGI. Losses at the gene ends were 6 bases for V and 7 bases for J; bases not matched to a gene: 3. This CDR3 comprises 12 residues. Here the CDR3 DNA reads TGTGCCAGCAGGCCGGGACAGGGTGGCTACACCTTC. This sequence encodes CASRPGQGGYTF.

This clone has only a few counts. CDR3 amino acids: CASSSGQGVGSPLHF. Here the CDR3 DNA reads TGTGCCAGCAGTAGCGGACAGGGTGTCGGCTCACCCCTCCACTTT. The V call is TRBV28, the J call TRBJ1-6; TRBD1 aligns across 8 bases. Germline CDR1 reads MDHEN; CDR2 reads SYDVKM. The J segment lost 10 bases and the V segment lost 5 bases, leaving 10 bases of the junction unmatched. The CDR3 is 15 residues long.

V and J are TRBV19 and TRBJ1-3; unclear D gene. The CDR3 loop spans 14 amino acids. Per the germline V gene, CDR1 is LNHDA and CDR2 is SQIVND (reference sequence). With 3 bases removed from V and 0 bases from J, the gap between germline ends came to 6 bases. CDR3 region: CASSISISGNTIYF. The CDR3 region has the DNA TGTGCCAGTAGTATTTCCATCTCTGGAAACACCATATATTTT.

This clone was picked up one time. The CDR3 coding sequence is TGCGCCAGCAGCTTGAGAGGATTAGGACAGGGGATTTATGGCTACACCTTC. This translates into CASSLRGLGQGIYGYTF. The chain links TRBV5-1 to TRBJ1-2; 9 bases map to TRBD1. With 1 base clipped from V and 5 bases from J, the junction kept 12 bases outside the gene matches. The CDR3 runs to 17 residues. The V gene's germline CDR1 is SGHRS and CDR2 YFSETQ.

The gene calls are TRBV7-9 and TRBJ1-4; D ambiguous. The ends were cut back, 1 base at V and 5 bases at J, with 8 bases in the middle. The CDR3 loop spans 14 amino acids. Germline loops: CDR1 SEHNR, CDR2 FQNEAQ (reference sequence). The CDR3 DNA reads as TGTGCCAGCAGCTTAGGCAGCGGGAATGAAAAACTGTTTTTT. This translates into CASSLGSGNEKLFF.

V gene TRBV9 combines with J gene TRBJ2-1, with D possibly being TRBD1 (6 bases). V was trimmed by 0 bases and J by 5 bases, leaving 12 bases between them. This CDR3 contains 15 residues. CDR1 and CDR2 from the germline V gene are SGDLS and YYNGEE. Here the CDR3 DNA reads TGTGCCAGCAGCGTAGCGGCAGGGGTTCACAATGAGCAGTTCTTC. Its protein product is CASSVAAGVHNEQFF.

The J gene is TRBJ1-2, the V gene TRBV5-4; a possible D gene is TRBD1 (5 bases). Germline V gives CDR1 SGHNT, CDR2 YYREEE (reference sequence). The CDR3 spans 14 residues. V was clipped by 2 bases and J by 6 bases, with 14 bases between them. The CDR3 coding sequence is TGTGCCAGCAGCTTCGGACGGCGGGGGGATGGCTACACCTTC. This gives the protein CASSFGRRGDGYTF.